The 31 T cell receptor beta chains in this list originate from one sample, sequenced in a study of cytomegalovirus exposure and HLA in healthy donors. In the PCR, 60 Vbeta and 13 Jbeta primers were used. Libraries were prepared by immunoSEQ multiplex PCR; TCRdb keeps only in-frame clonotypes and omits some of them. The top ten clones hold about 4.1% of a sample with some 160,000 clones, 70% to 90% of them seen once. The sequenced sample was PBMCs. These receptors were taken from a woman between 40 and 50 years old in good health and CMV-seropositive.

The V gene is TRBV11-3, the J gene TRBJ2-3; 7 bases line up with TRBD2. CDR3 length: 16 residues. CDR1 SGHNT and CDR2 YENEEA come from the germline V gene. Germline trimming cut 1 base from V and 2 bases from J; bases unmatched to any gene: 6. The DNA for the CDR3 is TGTGCCAGCAGCTTAGGGGCTAGCGGATACACAGATACGCAGTATTTT. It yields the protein CASSLGASGYTDTQYF. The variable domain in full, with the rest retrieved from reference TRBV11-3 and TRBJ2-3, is EAGVVQSPRYKIIEKKQPVAFWCNPISGHNTLYWYLQNLGQGPELLIRYENEEAVDDSQLPKDRFSAERLKGVDSTLKIQPAELGDSAVYLCASSLGASGYTDTQYFGPGTRLTVL.

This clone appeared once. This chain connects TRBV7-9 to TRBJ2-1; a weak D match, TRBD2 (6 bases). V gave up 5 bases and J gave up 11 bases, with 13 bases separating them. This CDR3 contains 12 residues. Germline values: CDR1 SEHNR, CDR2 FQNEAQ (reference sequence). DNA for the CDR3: TGTGCCAGCAGCACAACCGGGACTCAGCAGTTCTTC. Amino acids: CASSTTGTQQFF.

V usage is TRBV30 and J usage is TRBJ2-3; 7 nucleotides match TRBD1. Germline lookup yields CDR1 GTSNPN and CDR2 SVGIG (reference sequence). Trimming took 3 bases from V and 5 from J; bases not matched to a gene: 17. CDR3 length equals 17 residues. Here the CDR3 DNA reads TGTGCCTGGAGGAGACCCGGGACAGCCTTCACGGGAGATACGCAGTATTTT. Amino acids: CAWRRPGTAFTGDTQYF. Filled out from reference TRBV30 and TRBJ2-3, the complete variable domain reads SQTIHQWPATLVQPVGSPLSLECTVEGTSNPNLYWYRQAAGRGLQLLFYSVGIGQISSEVPQNLSASRPQDRQFILSSKKLLLSDSGFYLCAWRRPGTAFTGDTQYFGPGTRLTVL.

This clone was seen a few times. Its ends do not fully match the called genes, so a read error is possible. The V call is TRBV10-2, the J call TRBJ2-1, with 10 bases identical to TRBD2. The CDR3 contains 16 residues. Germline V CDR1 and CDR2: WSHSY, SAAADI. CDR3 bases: TGCGCCAGCAGCCCCCTTCTAGCGGGGGCCTATAATGAGCAGTTCTTC. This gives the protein CASSPLLAGAYNEQFF.

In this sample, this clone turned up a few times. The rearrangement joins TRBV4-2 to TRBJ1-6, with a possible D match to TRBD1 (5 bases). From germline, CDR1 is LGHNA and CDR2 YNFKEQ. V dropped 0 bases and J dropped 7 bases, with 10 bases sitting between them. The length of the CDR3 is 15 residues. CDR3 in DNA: TGTGCCAGCAGCCAAGAACAGGTTTTAAATTCACCCCTCCACTTT. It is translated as CASSQEQVLNSPLHF.

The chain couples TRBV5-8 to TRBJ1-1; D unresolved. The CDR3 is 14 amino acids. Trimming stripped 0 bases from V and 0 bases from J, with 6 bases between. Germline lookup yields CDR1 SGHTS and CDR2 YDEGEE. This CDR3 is CASSLGAMNTEAFF. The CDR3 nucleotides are TGTGCCAGCAGCTTGGGGGCTATGAACACTGAAGCTTTCTTT.

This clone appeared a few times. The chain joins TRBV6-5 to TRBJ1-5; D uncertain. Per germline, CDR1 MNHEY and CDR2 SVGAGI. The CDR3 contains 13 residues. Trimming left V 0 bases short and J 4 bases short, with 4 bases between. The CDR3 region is CASSYSRNQPQHF. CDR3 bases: TGTGCCAGCAGTTACTCGAGAAATCAGCCCCAGCATTTT.

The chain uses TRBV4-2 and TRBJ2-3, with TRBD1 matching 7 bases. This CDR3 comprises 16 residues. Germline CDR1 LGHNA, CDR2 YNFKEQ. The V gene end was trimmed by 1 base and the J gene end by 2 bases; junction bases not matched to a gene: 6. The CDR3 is CASSQVFGQVTDTQYF. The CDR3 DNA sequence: TGTGCCAGCAGCCAAGTGTTTGGACAGGTCACAGATACGCAGTATTTT.

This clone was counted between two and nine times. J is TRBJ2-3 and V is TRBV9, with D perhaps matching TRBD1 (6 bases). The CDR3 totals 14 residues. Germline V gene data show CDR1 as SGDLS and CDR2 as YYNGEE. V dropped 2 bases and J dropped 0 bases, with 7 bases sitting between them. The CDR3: CASSVGTSTDTQYF. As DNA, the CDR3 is TGTGCCAGCAGCGTCGGGACAAGCACAGATACGCAGTATTTT.

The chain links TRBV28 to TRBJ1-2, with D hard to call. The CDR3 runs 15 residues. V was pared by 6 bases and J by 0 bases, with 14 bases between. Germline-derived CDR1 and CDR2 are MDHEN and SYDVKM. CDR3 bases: TGTGCCAGCAGACAACCCGGGAGCTCTAACTATGGCTACACCTTC. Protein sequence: CASRQPGSSNYGYTF.

DNA of the CDR3: TGTGCCAGCAGCCGGGACAGGGTAACTGAAGCTTTCTTT. This codes for CASSRDRVTEAFF. The rearrangement uses TRBV27 and TRBJ1-1; 9 bases fit TRBD1. Germline lookup yields CDR1 MNHEY and CDR2 SMNVEV (reference sequence). Unmatched junction bases numbered 4, after V lost 6 bases and J lost 5 bases. The CDR3 totals 13 residues.

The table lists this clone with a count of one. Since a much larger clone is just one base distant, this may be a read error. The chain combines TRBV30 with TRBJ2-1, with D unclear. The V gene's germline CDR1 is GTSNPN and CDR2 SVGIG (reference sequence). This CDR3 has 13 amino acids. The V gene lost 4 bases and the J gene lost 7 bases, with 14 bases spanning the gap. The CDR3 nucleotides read TGTGCCTGGACTTCTCTAGGCCGGAATGAGCAGTTCTTC. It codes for CAWTSLGRNEQFF. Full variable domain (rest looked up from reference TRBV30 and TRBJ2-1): SQTIHQWPATLVQPVGSPLSLECTVEGTSNPNLYWYRQAAGRGLQLLFYSVGIGQISSEVPQNLSASRPQDRQFILSSKKLLLSDSGFYLCAWTSLGRNEQFFGPGTRLTVL.

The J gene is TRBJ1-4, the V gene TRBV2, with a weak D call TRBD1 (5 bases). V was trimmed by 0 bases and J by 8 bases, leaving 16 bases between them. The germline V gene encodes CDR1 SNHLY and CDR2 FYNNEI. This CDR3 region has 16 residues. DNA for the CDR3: TGTGCCAGCAGTGAAGCGCTTGGGGGAGGGTGGGAAAAACTGTTTTTT. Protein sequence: CASSEALGGGWEKLFF.

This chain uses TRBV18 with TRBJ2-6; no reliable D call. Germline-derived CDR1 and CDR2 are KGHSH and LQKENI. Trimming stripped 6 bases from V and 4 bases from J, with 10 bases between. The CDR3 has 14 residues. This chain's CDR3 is CASSPPMGANVLTF. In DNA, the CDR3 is TGTGCCAGCTCGCCTCCTATGGGGGCCAACGTCCTGACTTTC.

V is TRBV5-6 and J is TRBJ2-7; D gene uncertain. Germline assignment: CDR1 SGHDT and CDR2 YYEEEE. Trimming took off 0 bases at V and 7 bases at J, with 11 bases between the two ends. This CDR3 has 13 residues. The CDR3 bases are TGTGCCAGCAGCTTGGGGAAGACAAAGGAGCAGTACTTC. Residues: CASSLGKTKEQYF. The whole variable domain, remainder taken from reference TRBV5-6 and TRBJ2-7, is DAGVTQSPTHLIKTRGQQVTLRCSPKSGHDTVSWYQQALGQGPQFIFQYYEEEERQRGNFPDRFSGHQFPNYSSELNVNALLLGDSALYLCASSLGKTKEQYFGPGTRLTVT.

CDR3 loop: CASSRDGQTGYTF. CDR3 in DNA: TGTGCCAGCAGCCGCGATGGACAGACTGGCTACACCTTC. The chain combines TRBV6-5 with TRBJ1-2; D might be TRBD1 (6 bases). Germline CDR1 and CDR2: MNHEY and SVGAGI. V lost 6 bases and J lost 7, with 15 bases in between. CDR3 length: 13 amino acids.

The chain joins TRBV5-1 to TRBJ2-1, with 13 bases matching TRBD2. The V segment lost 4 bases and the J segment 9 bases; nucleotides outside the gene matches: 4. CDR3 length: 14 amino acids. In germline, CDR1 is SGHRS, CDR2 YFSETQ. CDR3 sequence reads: CASSPGLAGAEQFF. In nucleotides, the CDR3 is TGCGCCAGCAGCCCTGGACTAGCGGGAGCTGAGCAGTTCTTC.

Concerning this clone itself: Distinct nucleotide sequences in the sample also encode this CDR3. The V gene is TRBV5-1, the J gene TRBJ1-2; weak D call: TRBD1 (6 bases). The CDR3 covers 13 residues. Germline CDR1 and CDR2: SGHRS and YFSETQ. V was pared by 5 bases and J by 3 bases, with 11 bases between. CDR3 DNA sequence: TGCGCCAGCAGTCGAGGGGGTGACTATGGCTACACCTTC. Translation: CASSRGGDYGYTF.

The CDR3 region is CASSPAGLVNEQFF. The CDR3 bases are TGTGCCAGTAGCCCCGCGGGGCTGGTCAATGAGCAGTTCTTC. V usage is TRBV19 and J usage is TRBJ2-1, with D maybe TRBD2 (6 bases). This CDR3 spans 14 amino acids. Trimming removed 6 bases from V and 6 bases from J, with 15 bases in between. Looked up from germline, CDR1 is LNHDA and CDR2 is SQIVND (reference sequence).

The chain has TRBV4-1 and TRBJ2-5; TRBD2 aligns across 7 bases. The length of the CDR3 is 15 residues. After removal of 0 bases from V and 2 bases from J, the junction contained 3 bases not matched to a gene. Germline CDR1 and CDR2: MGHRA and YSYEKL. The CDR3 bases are TGCGCCAGCAGCCAAGAGGGCGGGAGACAAGAGACCCAGTACTTC. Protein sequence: CASSQEGGRQETQYF.

The chain's CDR3 is CASSRALSGANVLTF. DNA of the CDR3: TGTGCCAGCAGCCGCGCCCTCTCTGGGGCCAACGTCCTGACTTTC. The genes are TRBV6-5 and TRBJ2-6; D not certain. The CDR3 sequence is 15 residues long. V was trimmed by 6 bases and J by 0 bases, leaving 9 bases between them. Germline V CDR1 and CDR2: MNHEY, SVGAGI.

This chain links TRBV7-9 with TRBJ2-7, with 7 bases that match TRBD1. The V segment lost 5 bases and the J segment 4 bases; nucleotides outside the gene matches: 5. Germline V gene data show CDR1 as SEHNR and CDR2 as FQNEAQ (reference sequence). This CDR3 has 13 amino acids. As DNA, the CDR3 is TGTGCCAGCAGCCCAGGGACAGTTTACGAGCAGTACTTC. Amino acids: CASSPGTVYEQYF.

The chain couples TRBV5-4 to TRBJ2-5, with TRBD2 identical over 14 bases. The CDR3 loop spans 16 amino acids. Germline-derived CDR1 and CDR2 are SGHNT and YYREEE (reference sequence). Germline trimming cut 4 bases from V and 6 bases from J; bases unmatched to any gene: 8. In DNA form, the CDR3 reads TGTGCCAGCAGCGCGACTAGCGGGGGGGGGTATAAGACCCAGTACTTC. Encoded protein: CASSATSGGGYKTQYF. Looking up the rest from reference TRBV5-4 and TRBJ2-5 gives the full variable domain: ETGVTQSPTHLIKTRGQQVTLRCSSQSGHNTVSWYQQALGQGPQFIFQYYREEENGRGNFPPRFSGLQFPNYSSELNVNALELDDSALYLCASSATSGGGYKTQYFGPGTRLLVL.

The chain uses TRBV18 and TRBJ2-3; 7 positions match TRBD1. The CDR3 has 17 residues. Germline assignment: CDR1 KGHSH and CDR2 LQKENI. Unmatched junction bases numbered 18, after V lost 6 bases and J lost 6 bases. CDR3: CASSGVRDRVASDTQYF. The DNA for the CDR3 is TGTGCCAGCTCCGGAGTTAGAGACAGGGTAGCGTCGGATACGCAGTATTTT. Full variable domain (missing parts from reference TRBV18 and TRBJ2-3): NAGVMQNPRHLVRRRGQEARLRCSPMKGHSHVYWYRQLPEEGLKFMVYLQKENIIDESGMPKERFSAEFPKEGPSILRIQQVVRGDSAAYFCASSGVRDRVASDTQYFGPGTRLTVL.

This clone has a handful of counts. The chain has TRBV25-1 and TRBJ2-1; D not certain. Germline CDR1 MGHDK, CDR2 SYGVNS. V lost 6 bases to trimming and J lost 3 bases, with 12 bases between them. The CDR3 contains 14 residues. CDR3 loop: CASREERDYNEQFF. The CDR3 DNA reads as TGTGCCAGCAGAGAGGAGAGAGACTACAATGAGCAGTTCTTC.

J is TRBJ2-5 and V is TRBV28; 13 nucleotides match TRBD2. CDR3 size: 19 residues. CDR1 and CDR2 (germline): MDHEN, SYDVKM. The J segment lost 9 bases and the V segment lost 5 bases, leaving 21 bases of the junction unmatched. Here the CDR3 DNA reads TGTGCCAGCAGTGGTATGGAGAACCCGCTACTAGCGGGGGGGGTGGCCCAGTACTTC. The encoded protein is CASSGMENPLLAGGVAQYF.

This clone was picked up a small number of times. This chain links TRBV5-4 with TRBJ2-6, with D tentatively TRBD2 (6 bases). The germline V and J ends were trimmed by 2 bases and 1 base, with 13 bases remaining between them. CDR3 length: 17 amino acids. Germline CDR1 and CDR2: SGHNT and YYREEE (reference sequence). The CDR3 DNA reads TGTGCCAGCAGCTTTAGCGGCGGTTTTTCTGGGGCCAACGTCCTGACTTTC. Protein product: CASSFSGGFSGANVLTF.

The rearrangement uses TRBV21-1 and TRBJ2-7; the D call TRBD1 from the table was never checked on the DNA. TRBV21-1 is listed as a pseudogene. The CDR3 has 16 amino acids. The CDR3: CASSPPGQRLRFPQYF. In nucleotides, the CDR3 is TGTGCCAGCAGCCCCCCGGGACAGAGATTACGATTTCCGCAGTACTTC.

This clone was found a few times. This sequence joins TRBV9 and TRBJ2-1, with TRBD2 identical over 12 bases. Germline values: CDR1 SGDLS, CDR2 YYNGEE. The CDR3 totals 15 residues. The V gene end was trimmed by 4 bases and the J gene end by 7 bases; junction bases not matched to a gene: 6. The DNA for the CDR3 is TGTGCCAGCAGCCCTTGGACTAGCGGGGCGAATGAGCAGTTCTTC. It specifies CASSPWTSGANEQFF.

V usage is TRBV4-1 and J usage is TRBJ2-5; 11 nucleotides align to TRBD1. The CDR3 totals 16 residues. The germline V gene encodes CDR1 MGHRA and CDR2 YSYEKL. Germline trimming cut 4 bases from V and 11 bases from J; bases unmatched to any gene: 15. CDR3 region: CASSPSRDRGGFGQYF. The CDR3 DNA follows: TGCGCCAGCAGCCCTTCTCGGGACAGGGGGGGTTTCGGGCAGTACTTC.

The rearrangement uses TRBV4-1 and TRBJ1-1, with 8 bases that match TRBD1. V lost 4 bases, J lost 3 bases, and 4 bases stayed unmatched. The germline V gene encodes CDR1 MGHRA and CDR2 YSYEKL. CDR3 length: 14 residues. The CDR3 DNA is TGCGCCAGCAGCCTTCAACAGGGGGACACTGAAGCTTTCTTT. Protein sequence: CASSLQQGDTEAFF.